This TCR beta chain was sequenced in a study of control samples from healthy donors and cancer patients. This CDR3 region has 13 residues. With 0 bases removed from V and 5 bases from J, the gap between germline ends came to 5 bases. Germline CDR1 and CDR2: LNHDA and SQIVND (reference sequence). The table came from immunoSEQ multiplex PCR; TCRdb's copy has only in-frame clones and leaves some out. The repertoire holds tens of thousands of clones, with roughly 89% as singletons. This TCR came from an older woman in good health. J is TRBJ2-1 and V is TRBV19, with D uncertain. The sequenced sample was blood. DNA of the CDR3: TGTGCCAGTAGTATAGATCTAGACAATGAGCAGTTCTTC. Its translation: CASSIDLDNEQFF. Combining the CDR3 with reference TRBV19 and TRBJ2-1 gives the whole variable domain DGGITQSPKYLFRKEGQNVTLSCEQNLNHDAMYWYRQDPGQGLRLIYYSQIVNDFQKGDIAEGYSVSREKKESFPLTVTSAQKNPTAFYLCASSIDLDNEQFFGPGTRLTVL.